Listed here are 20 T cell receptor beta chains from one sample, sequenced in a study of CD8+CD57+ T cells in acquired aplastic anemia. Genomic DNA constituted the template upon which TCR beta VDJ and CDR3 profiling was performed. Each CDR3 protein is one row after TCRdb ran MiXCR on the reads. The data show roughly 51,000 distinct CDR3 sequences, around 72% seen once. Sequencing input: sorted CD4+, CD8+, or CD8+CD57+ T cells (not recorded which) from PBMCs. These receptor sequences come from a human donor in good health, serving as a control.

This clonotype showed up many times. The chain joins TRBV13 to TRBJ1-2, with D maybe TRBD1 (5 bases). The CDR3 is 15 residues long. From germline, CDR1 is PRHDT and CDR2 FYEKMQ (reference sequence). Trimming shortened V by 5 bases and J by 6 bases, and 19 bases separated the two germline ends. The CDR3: CASSQDSELRDGYTF. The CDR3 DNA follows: TGTGCCAGCAGCCAAGACAGTGAACTTAGGGATGGCTACACCTTC. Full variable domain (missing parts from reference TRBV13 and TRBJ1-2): AAGVIQSPRHLIKEKRETATLKCYPIPRHDTVYWYQQGPGQDPQFLISFYEKMQSDKGSIPDRFSAQQFSDYHSELNMSSLELGDSALYFCASSQDSELRDGYTFGSGTRLTVV.

CDR3 bases: TGTGCCAGCAGTGCCCTAGCGGGAGGGCCAGAGACCCAGTACTTC. Encoded protein: CASSALAGGPETQYF. This chain connects TRBV25-1 to TRBJ2-5; 12 nucleotides agree with TRBD2. V was clipped by 4 bases and J by 4 bases; unmatched bases: 4. The CDR3 is 15 amino acids. Germline CDR1 is MGHDK and CDR2 is SYGVNS.

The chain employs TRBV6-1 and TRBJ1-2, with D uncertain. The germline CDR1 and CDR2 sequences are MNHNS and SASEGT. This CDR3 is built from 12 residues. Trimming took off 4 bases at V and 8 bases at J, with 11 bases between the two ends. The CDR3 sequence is CASSVETRGYTF. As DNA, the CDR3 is TGTGCCAGCAGTGTAGAAACACGGGGCTACACCTTC.

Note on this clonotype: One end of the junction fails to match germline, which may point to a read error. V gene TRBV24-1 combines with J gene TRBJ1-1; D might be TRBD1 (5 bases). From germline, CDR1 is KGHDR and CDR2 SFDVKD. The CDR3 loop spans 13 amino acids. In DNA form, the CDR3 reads TGCGCCAGCAGCTTAGGAGACAGCTTAGAAGCTTTCTTT. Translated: CASSLGDSLEAFF.

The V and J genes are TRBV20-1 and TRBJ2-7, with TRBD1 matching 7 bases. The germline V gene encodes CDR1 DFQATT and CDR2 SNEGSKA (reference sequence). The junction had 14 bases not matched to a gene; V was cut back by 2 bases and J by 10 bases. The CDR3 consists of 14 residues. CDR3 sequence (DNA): TGCAGTGCTAGAAGTTTCCTCCGGGACAGCCTCCAGTACTTC. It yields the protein CSARSFLRDSLQYF.

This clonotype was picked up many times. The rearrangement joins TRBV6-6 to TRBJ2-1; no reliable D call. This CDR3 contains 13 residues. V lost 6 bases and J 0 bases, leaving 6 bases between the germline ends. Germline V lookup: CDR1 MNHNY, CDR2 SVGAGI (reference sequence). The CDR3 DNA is TGTGCCAGCAGCGGCAGCTCCTACAATGAGCAGTTCTTC. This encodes CASSGSSYNEQFF.

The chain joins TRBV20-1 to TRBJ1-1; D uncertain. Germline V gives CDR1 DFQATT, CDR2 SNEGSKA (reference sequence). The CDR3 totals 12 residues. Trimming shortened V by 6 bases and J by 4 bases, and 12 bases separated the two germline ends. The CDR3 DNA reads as TGCAGTGCATACACAAGAACCACTGAAGCTTTCTTT. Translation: CSAYTRTTEAFF.

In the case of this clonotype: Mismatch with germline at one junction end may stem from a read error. Here the CDR3 reads CASSQDELGGDYSYIF. The CDR3, as DNA: TGTGCCAGCAGCCAAGATGAGTTAGGCGGCGACTATAGCTACATCTTC. The rearrangement uses TRBV4-2 and TRBJ1-2; D gene ambiguous. Germline assignment: CDR1 LGHNA and CDR2 YNFKEQ. The CDR3 has 16 residues.

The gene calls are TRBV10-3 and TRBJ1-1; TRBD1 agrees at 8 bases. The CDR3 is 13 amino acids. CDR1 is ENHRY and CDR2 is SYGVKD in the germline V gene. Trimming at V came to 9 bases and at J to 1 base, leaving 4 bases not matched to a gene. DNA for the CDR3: TGTGCCATAAAGACAGGGGAGAACACTGAAGCTTTCTTT. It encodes CAIKTGENTEAFF.

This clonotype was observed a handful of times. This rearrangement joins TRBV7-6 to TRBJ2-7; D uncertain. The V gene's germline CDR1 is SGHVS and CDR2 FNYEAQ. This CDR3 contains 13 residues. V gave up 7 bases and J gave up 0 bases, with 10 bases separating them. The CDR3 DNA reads TGTGCCAGCACGCCCAGGTCCTCCTACGAGCAGTACTTC. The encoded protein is CASTPRSSYEQYF.

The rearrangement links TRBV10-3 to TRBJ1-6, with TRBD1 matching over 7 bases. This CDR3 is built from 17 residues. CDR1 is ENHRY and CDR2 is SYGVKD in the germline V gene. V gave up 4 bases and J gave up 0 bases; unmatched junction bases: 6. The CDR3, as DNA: TGTGCCATCAGTGGCGGGGGACAGAGCTCCTATAATTCACCCCTCCACTTT. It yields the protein CAISGGGQSSYNSPLHF.

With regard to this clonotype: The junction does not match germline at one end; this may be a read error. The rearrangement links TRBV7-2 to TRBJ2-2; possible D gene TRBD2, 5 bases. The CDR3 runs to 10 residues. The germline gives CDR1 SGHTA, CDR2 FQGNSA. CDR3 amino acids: CASSRGKLVF. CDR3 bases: TGTGCCAGCAGCCGAGGGAAGTTGGTTTTT.

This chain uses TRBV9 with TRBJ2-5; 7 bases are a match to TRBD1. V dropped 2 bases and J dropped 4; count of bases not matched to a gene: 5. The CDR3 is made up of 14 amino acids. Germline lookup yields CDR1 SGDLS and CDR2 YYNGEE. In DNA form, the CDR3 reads TGTGCCAGCAGCGTCTCGACAGGGTCAGAGACCCAGTACTTC. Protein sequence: CASSVSTGSETQYF. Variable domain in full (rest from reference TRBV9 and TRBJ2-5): DSGVTQTPKHLITATGQRVTLRCSPRSGDLSVYWYQQSLDQGLQFLIQYYNGEERAKGNILERFSAQQFPDLHSELNLSSLELGDSALYFCASSVSTGSETQYFGPGTRLLVL.

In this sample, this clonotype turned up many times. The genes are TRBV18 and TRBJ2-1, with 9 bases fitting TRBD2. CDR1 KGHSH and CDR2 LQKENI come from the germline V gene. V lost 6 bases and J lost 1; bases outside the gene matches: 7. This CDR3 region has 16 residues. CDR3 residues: CASSQPTSGSYNEQFF. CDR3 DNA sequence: TGTGCCAGCTCCCAACCGACTAGCGGATCCTACAATGAGCAGTTCTTC.

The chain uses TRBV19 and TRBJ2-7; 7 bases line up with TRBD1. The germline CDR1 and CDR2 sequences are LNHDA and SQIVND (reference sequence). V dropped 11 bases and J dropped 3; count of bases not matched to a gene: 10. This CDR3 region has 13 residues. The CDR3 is CASTAAGGYEQYF. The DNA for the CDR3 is TGTGCCTCTACCGCCGCAGGGGGCTACGAGCAGTACTTC. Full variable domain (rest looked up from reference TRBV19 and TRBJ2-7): DGGITQSPKYLFRKEGQNVTLSCEQNLNHDAMYWYRQDPGQGLRLIYYSQIVNDFQKGDIAEGYSVSREKKESFPLTVTSAQKNPTAFYLCASTAAGGYEQYFGPGTRLTVT.

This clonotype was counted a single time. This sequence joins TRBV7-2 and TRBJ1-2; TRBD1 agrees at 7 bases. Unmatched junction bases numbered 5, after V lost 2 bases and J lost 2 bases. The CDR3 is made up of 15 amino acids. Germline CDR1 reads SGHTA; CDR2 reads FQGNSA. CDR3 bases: TGTGCCAGCAGCTTAAGGGCAGGGGGGAACTATGGCTACACCTTC. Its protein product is CASSLRAGGNYGYTF. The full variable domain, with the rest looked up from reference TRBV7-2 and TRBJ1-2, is GAGVSQSPSNKVTEKGKDVELRCDPISGHTALYWYRQSLGQGLEFLIYFQGNSAPDKSGLPSDRFSAERTGGSVSTLTIQRTQQEDSAVYLCASSLRAGGNYGYTFGSGTRLTVV.

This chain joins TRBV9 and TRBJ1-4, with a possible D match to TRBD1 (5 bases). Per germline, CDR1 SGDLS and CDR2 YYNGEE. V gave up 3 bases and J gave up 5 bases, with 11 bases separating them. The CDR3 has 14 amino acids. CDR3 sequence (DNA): TGTGCCAGCAGCGCGGGGACGGGGAATGAAAAACTGTTTTTT. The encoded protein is CASSAGTGNEKLFF.

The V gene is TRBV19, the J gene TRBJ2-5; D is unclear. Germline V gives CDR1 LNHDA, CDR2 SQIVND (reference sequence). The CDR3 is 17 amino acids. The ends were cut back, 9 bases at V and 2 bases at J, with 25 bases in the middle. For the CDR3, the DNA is TGTGCCAGCAGCTTAGTCGTCGGACCGAAGGATCAAGAGACCCAGTACTTC. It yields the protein CASSLVVGPKDQETQYF.

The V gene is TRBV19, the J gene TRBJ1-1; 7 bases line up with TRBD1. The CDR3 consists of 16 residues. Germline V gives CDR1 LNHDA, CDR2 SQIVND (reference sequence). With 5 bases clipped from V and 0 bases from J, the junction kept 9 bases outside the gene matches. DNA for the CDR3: TGTGCCAGTAGTCTAGGACAGGACGGGTTGAACACTGAAGCTTTCTTT. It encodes CASSLGQDGLNTEAFF.

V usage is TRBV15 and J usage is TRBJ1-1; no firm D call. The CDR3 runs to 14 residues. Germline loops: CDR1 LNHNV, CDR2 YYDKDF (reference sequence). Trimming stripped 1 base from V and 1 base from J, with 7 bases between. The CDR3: CATSRVGQNTEAFF. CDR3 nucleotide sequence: TGTGCCACCAGCAGAGTTGGTCAGAACACTGAAGCTTTCTTT.